This TCR beta chain stems from a study of blood T cell repertoires in COVID-19. Generated by immunoSEQ multiplex PCR, the TCRdb table keeps only in-frame clones and is missing some. This sample yields about 30,000 clones, of which around nine tenths are seen a single time; roughly three fifths belongs to the top ten. Germline CDR1 reads MDHEN; CDR2 reads SYDVKM. This CDR3 contains 13 residues. The V gene lost 5 bases and the J gene lost 4 bases, with 11 bases spanning the gap. The TCR comes from a man in his 70s with acute or convalescent COVID-19. The gene calls are TRBV28 and TRBJ2-5, with D maybe TRBD2 (5 bases). Specimen: peripheral blood. CDR3 sequence (DNA): TGTGCCAGCAGTCTACCAGCGGCAGAGACCCAGTACTTC. This encodes CASSLPAAETQYF. Full variable domain (outside the CDR3, taken from reference TRBV28 and TRBJ2-5): DVKVTQSSRYLVKRTGEKVFLECVQDMDHENMFWYRQDPGLGLRLIYFSYDVKMKEKGDIPEGYSVSREKKERFSLILESASTNQTSMYLCASSLPAAETQYFGPGTRLLVL.